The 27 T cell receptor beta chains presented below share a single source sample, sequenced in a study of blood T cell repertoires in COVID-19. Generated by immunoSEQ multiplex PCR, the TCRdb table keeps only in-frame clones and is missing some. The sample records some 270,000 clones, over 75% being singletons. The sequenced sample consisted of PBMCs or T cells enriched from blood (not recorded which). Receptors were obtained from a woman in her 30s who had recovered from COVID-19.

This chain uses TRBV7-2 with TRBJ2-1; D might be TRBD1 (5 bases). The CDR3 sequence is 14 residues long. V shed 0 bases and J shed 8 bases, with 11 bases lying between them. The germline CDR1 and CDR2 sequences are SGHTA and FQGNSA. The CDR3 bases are TGTGCCAGCAGCTTAGCGGGGCTGCGGTATGAGCAGTTCTTC. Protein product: CASSLAGLRYEQFF.

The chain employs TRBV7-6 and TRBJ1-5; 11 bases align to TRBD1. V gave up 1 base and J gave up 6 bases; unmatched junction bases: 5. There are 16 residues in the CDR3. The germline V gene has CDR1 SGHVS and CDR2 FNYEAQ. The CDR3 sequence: CASSLGSGTGGQPQHF. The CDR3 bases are TGTGCCAGCAGCTTAGGAAGTGGGACAGGGGGTCAGCCCCAGCATTTT.

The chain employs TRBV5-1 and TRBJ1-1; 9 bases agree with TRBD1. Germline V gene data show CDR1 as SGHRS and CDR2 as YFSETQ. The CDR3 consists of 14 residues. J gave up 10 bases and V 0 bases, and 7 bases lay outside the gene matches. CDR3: CASSLAGQGSTAFF. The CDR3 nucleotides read TGCGCCAGCAGCTTGGCCGGACAGGGGAGTACAGCTTTCTTT.

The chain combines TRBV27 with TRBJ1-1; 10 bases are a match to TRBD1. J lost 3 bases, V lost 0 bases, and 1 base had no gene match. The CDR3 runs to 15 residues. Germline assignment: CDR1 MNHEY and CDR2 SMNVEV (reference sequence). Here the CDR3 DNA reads TGTGCCAGCAGTTTATCCGGGACAGGGGACACTGAAGCTTTCTTT. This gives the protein CASSLSGTGDTEAFF.

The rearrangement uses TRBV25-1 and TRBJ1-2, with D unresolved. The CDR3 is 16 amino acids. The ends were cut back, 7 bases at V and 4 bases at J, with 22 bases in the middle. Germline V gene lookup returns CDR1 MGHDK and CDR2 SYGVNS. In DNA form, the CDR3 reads TGTGCCAGCATCCCCGCCGGGGTATTTAGTAGCTATGGCTACACCTTC. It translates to CASIPAGVFSSYGYTF.

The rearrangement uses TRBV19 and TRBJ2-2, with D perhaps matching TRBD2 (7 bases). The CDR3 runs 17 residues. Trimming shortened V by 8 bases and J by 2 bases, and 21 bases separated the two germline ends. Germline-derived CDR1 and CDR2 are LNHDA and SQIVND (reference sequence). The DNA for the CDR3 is TGTGCCAGTTCCCTGAGGTCGGGGGGCGCCAACACCGGGGAGCTGTTTTTT. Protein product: CASSLRSGGANTGELFF.

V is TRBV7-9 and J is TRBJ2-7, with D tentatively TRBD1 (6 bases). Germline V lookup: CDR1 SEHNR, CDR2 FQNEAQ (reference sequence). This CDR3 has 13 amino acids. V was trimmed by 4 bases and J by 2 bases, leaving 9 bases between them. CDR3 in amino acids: CASSSGETYEQYF. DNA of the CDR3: TGTGCCAGCAGCTCAGGGGAGACCTACGAGCAGTACTTC.

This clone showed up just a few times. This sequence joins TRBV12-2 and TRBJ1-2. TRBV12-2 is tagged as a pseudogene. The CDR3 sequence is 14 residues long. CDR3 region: CASRSNGENYGYTF. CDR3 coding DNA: TGTGCAAGTCGCTCAAACGGGGAGAACTATGGCTACACCTTC.

The CDR3 nucleotides are TGTGCCAGCAGCTTACTTGGGGGCTCAGAGACCCAGTACTTC. This translates into CASSLLGGSETQYF. This chain joins TRBV7-2 and TRBJ2-5; TRBD1 is a possible D gene (6 bases). Germline V gene sequence: CDR1 SGHTA, CDR2 FQGNSA. There are 14 residues in the CDR3. Trimming removed 2 bases at V and 4 bases at J, with 11 bases between.

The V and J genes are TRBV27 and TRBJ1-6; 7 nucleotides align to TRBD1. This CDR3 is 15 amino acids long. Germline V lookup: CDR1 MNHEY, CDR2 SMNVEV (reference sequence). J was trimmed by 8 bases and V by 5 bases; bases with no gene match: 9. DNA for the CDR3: TGTGCCAGCAGTCCACAGGGGCGTGGGGATTCACCCCTCCACTTT. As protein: CASSPQGRGDSPLHF.

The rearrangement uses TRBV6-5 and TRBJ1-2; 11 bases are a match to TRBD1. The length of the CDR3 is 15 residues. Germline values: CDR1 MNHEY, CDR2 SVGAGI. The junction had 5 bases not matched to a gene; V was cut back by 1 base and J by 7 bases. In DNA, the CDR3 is TGTGCCAGCAGTTACTTAGGGGGGACAGGGGGTGGCTACACCTTC. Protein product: CASSYLGGTGGGYTF.

CDR3 DNA sequence: TGTGCCAGCAATGACAGGTTAACTAATGAAAAACTGTTTTTT. It translates to CASNDRLTNEKLFF. The rearrangement uses TRBV2 and TRBJ1-4, with D maybe TRBD1 (6 bases). V was pared by 7 bases and J by 1 base, with 10 bases between. The CDR3 loop spans 14 amino acids. Germline V CDR1 and CDR2: SNHLY, FYNNEI.

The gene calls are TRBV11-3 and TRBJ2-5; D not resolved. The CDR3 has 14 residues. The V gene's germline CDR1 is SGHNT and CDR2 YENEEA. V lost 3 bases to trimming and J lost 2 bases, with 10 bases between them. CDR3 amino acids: CASSLQDKQETQYF. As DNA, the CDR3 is TGTGCCAGCAGCTTGCAGGATAAACAAGAGACCCAGTACTTC.

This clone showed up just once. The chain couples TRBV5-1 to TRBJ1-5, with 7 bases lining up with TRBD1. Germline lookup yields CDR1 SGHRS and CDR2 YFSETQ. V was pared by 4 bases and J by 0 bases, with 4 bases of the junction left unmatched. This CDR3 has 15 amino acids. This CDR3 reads CASSEGQHSNQPQHF. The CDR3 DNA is TGCGCCAGCAGCGAGGGACAGCATAGCAATCAGCCCCAGCATTTT. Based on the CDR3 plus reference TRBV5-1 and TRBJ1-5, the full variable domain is KAGVTQTPRYLIKTRGQQVTLSCSPISGHRSVSWYQQTPGQGLQFLFEYFSETQRNKGNFPGRFSGRQFSNSRSEMNVSTLELGDSALYLCASSEGQHSNQPQHFGDGTRLSIL.

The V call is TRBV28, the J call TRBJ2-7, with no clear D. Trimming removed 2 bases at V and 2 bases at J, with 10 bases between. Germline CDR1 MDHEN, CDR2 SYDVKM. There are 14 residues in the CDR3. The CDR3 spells CASSLIDLPYEQYF. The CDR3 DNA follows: TGTGCCAGCAGTTTAATAGATCTACCCTACGAGCAGTACTTC.

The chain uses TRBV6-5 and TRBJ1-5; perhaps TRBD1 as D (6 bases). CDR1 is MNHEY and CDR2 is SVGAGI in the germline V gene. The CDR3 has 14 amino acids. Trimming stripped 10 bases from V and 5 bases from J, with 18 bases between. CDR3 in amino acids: CAILTGLGDQPQHF. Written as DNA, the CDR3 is TGTGCCATCCTCACAGGGCTGGGCGATCAGCCCCAGCATTTT.

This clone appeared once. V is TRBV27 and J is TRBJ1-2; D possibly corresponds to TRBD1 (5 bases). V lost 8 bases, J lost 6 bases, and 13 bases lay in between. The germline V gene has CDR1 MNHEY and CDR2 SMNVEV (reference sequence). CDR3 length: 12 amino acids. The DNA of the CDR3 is TGTGCCAGCTTCAGCAGGGTCCATGGCTACACCTTC. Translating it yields CASFSRVHGYTF.

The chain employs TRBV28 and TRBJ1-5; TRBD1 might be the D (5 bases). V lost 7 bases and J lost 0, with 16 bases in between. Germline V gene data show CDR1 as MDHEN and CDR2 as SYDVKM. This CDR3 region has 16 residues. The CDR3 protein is CASNPLEGYSNQPQHF. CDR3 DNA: TGTGCCAGCAACCCTTTGGAGGGGTATAGCAATCAGCCCCAGCATTTT.

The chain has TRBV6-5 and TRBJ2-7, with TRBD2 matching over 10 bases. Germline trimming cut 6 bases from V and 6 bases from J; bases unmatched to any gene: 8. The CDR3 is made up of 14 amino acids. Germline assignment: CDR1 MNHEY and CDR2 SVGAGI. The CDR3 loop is CASRKREGRPEQYF. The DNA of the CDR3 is TGTGCCAGCAGGAAGCGGGAGGGCCGGCCCGAGCAGTACTTC.

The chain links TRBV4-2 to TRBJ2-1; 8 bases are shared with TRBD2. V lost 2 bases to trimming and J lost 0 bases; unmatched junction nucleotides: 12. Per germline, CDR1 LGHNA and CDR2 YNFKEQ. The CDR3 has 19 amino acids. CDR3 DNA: TGTGCCAGCAGCCAACCAAACGGGAGGGAACCGAGCTCCTACAATGAGCAGTTCTTC. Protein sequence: CASSQPNGREPSSYNEQFF.

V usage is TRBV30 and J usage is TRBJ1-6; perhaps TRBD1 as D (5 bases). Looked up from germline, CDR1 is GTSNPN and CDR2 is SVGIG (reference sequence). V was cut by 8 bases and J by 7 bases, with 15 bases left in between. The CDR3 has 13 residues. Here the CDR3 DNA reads TGTGCCGGGGAACGGGACTTCAATTCACCCCTCCACTTT. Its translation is CAGERDFNSPLHF.

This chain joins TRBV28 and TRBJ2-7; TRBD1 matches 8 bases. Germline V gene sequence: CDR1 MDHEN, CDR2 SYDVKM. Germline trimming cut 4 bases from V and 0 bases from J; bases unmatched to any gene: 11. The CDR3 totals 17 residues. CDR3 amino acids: CASSSSIVGQDSYEQYF. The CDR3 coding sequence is TGTGCCAGCAGTTCCAGTATAGTGGGACAGGACTCCTACGAGCAGTACTTC.

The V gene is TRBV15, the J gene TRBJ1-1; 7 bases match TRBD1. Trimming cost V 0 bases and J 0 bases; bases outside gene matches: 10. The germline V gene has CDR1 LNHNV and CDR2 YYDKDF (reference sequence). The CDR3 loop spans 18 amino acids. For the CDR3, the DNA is TGTGCCACCAGCAGAGATCTTAGGTCAGGGGGTATGAACACTGAAGCTTTCTTT. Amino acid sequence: CATSRDLRSGGMNTEAFF. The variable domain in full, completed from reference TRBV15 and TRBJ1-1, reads DAMVIQNPRYQVTQFGKPVTLSCSQTLNHNVMYWYQQKSSQAPKLLFHYYDKDFNNEADTPDNFQSRRPNTSFCFLDIRSPGLGDTAMYLCATSRDLRSGGMNTEAFFGQGTRLTVV.

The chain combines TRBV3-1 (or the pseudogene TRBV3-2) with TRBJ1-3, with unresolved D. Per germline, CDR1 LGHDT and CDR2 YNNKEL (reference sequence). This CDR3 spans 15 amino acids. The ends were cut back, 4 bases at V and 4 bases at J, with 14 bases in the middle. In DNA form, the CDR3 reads TGTGCCAGCAGCCCGACCGGGGTGTCCGGAAACACCATATATTTT. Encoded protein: CASSPTGVSGNTIYF.

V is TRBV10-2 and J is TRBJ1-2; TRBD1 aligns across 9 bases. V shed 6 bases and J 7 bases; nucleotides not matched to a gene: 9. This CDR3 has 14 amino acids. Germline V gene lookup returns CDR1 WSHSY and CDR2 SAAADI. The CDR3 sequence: CASSPGTGRPGYTF. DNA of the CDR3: TGCGCCAGCAGCCCCGGGACAGGGCGACCTGGCTACACCTTC.

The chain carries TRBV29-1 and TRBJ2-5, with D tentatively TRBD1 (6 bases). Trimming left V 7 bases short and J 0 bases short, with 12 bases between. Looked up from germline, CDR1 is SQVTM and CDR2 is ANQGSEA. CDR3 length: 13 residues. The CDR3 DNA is TGCAGCGGGGACACCTTGTACCAAGAGACCCAGTACTTC. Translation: CSGDTLYQETQYF. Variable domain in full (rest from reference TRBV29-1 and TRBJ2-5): SAVISQKPSRDICQRGTSLTIQCQVDSQVTMMFWYRQQPGQSLTLIATANQGSEATYESGFVIDKFPISRPNLTFSTLTVSNMSPEDSSIYLCSGDTLYQETQYFGPGTRLLVL.

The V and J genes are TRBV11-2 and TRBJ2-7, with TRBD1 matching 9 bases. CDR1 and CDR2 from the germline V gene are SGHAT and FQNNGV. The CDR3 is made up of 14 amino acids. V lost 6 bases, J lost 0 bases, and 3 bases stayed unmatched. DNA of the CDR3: TGTGCCAGCAGTAAGGGACAGGGCTCCTACGAGCAGTACTTC. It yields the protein CASSKGQGSYEQYF.